The 20 T cell receptor beta chains in this list originate from one sample, sequenced in a study of technical replicates of blood from a handful of donors. Assay: immunoSEQ multiplex PCR; the TCRdb copy retains only in-frame clones and omits some. The data hold 85,000 to 95,000 clones, with 90% to 96% observed a single time. Material: T cells isolated from PBMCs. The receptor set was obtained from a human donor in good health.

This chain connects TRBV7-9 to TRBJ2-5; 9 bases agree with TRBD2. The CDR3 loop spans 17 amino acids. V lost 5 bases and J lost 4; bases outside the gene matches: 14. Germline V lookup: CDR1 SEHNR, CDR2 FQNEAQ (reference sequence). The CDR3 protein is CASSHVAGTSPTETQYF. The CDR3 DNA follows: TGTGCCAGCAGCCACGTTGCCGGGACTAGCCCGACAGAGACCCAGTACTTC.

The V and J genes are TRBV28 and TRBJ2-7; the match to TRBD1 covers 10 bases. The junction had 5 bases not matched to a gene; V was cut back by 6 bases and J by 0 bases. Germline CDR1 is MDHEN and CDR2 is SYDVKM. This CDR3 region has 15 residues. The CDR3 DNA reads TGTGCCAGCAGCTTCGGGACAGGGGACTCCTACGAGCAGTACTTC. This codes for CASSFGTGDSYEQYF.

The chain carries TRBV29-1 and TRBJ1-2, with D hard to call. Germline V gene lookup returns CDR1 SQVTM and CDR2 ANQGSEA. The CDR3 extends over 12 amino acids. V was cut by 7 bases and J by 1 base, with 10 bases left in between. CDR3 amino acids: CSAQAVNYGYTF. The CDR3 nucleotides are TGCAGCGCCCAGGCAGTTAACTATGGCTACACCTTC.

This rearrangement joins TRBV27 to TRBJ2-1, with 12 bases identical to TRBD2. Germline V lookup: CDR1 MNHEY, CDR2 SMNVEV (reference sequence). J gave up 8 bases and V 6 bases, and 8 bases lay outside the gene matches. The CDR3 is 15 amino acids. The CDR3 spells CASSFRTSGTDEQFF. CDR3 DNA sequence: TGTGCCAGCAGCTTTAGGACTAGCGGGACAGATGAGCAGTTCTTC.

This clone was observed once. V is TRBV6-5 and J is TRBJ1-2; tentative D call: TRBD1 (6 bases). In germline, CDR1 is MNHEY, CDR2 SVGAGI. This CDR3 contains 13 residues. V was pared by 6 bases and J by 1 base, with 9 bases between. CDR3 protein: CASRRTVNYGYTF. The CDR3 nucleotides are TGTGCCAGCAGGCGGACAGTTAACTATGGCTACACCTTC.

The V and J genes are TRBV19 and TRBJ2-7; D remains ambiguous. This CDR3 has 16 amino acids. Trimming took off 2 bases at V and 2 bases at J, with 16 bases between the two ends. Per the germline V gene, CDR1 is LNHDA and CDR2 is SQIVND (reference sequence). The DNA of the CDR3 is TGTGCCAGTAGTATATCGGTCAGCGTGCGCACCTACGAGCAGTACTTC. Protein sequence: CASSISVSVRTYEQYF.

The J gene is TRBJ2-3, the V gene TRBV4-3; TRBD2 agrees at 16 bases. V gave up 1 base and J gave up 4 bases; unmatched junction bases: 5. Germline V lookup: CDR1 LGHNA, CDR2 YSLEER. The CDR3 loop spans 18 amino acids. CDR3 DNA sequence: TGCGCCAGCAGCCAAGGGGGACTAGCGGGAGGGCCGTCAGATACGCAGTATTTT. Residues: CASSQGGLAGGPSDTQYF.

V and J are TRBV23-1 and TRBJ1-5, with TRBD1 identical over 8 bases. TRBV23-1 falls under the ORF class, with uncertain function. The CDR3 spans 17 residues. The junction had 18 bases not matched to a gene; V was cut back by 9 bases and J by 5 bases. The CDR3 protein is CARTPSRSGQGDQPQHF. CDR3 DNA sequence: TGCGCCAGGACCCCAAGCAGGTCTGGACAGGGAGATCAGCCCCAGCATTTT.

CDR3 residues: CASSYEDEKLFF. For the CDR3, the DNA is TGTGCCAGCAGTTATGAGGATGAAAAACTGTTTTTT. The chain is built from TRBV6-6 and TRBJ1-4; D is ambiguous. Germline lookup yields CDR1 MNHNY and CDR2 SVGAGI (reference sequence). Trimming took 3 bases from V and 6 from J, leaving 5 bases between them. The CDR3 has 12 residues.

This chain connects TRBV14 to TRBJ2-7; D might be TRBD1 (5 bases). Trimming stripped 8 bases from V and 5 bases from J, with 16 bases between. Germline lookup yields CDR1 SGHDN and CDR2 FVKESK. The CDR3 has 13 amino acids. The CDR3 reads CASGVGARDEQYF. CDR3 coding DNA: TGTGCCAGCGGTGTAGGGGCAAGAGACGAGCAGTACTTC.

The gene calls are TRBV5-1 and TRBJ2-6; the match to TRBD2 covers 15 bases. The CDR3 runs to 19 residues. Germline-derived CDR1 and CDR2 are SGHRS and YFSETQ. With 4 bases clipped from V and 0 bases from J, the junction kept 5 bases outside the gene matches. CDR3 DNA sequence: TGCGCCAGCAGCCTAGGACTAGCGGGAGGGCTCTCTGGGGCCAACGTCCTGACTTTC. It codes for CASSLGLAGGLSGANVLTF.

The gene calls are TRBV19 and TRBJ1-2, with 7 bases that match TRBD1. Trimming at V came to 4 bases and at J to 7 bases, leaving 12 bases not matched to a gene. The CDR3 consists of 15 residues. The germline CDR1 and CDR2 sequences are LNHDA and SQIVND (reference sequence). This CDR3 is CASSKEWDSYAGYTF. CDR3 nucleotides: TGTGCCAGTAGTAAGGAATGGGACAGTTACGCTGGCTACACCTTC.

This clone was detected only once. The chain couples TRBV9 to TRBJ2-7, with 10 bases lining up with TRBD2. Germline CDR1 is SGDLS and CDR2 is YYNGEE. V shed 4 bases, J shed 5 bases, and the junction held 6 bases outside the gene matches. The CDR3 loop spans 14 amino acids. The CDR3 reads CASSTLAGDNEQYF. The DNA for the CDR3 is TGTGCCAGCAGCACCCTAGCGGGAGATAACGAGCAGTACTTC.

V and J are TRBV11-2 and TRBJ2-3, with 8 positions matching TRBD2. Germline loops: CDR1 SGHAT, CDR2 FQNNGV. This CDR3 region has 15 residues. The trim removed 3 bases at V and 4 bases at J, leaving 6 bases unmatched. The CDR3 reads CASSFERELADTQYF. The DNA of the CDR3 is TGTGCCAGCAGCTTTGAGCGGGAGCTTGCAGATACGCAGTATTTT.

This chain links TRBV11-3 with TRBJ2-7; 14 bases fit TRBD2. J lost 7 bases, V lost 4 bases, and 12 bases had no gene match. This CDR3 has 17 amino acids. The germline gives CDR1 SGHNT, CDR2 YENEEA. The CDR3 sequence: CASSSSPGLAGVGEQYF. Here the CDR3 DNA reads TGTGCCAGCAGCTCGAGTCCGGGACTAGCGGGAGTAGGGGAGCAGTACTTC.

The rearrangement links TRBV30 to TRBJ1-1; 9 bases fit TRBD1. Germline V CDR1 and CDR2: GTSNPN, SVGIG (reference sequence). V was clipped by 1 base and J by 5 bases; unmatched bases: 14. This CDR3 region has 17 residues. This chain's CDR3 is CAWSALGTGPSGTEAFF. The DNA of the CDR3 is TGTGCCTGGAGTGCTCTCGGGACAGGGCCTTCGGGGACTGAAGCTTTCTTT.

The chain uses TRBV7-3 and TRBJ2-2; 8 positions agree with TRBD2. Per germline, CDR1 SGHTA and CDR2 FQGTGA. V gave up 1 base and J gave up 6 bases; unmatched junction bases: 4. This CDR3 has 15 amino acids. The CDR3 protein is CASSLRGLVAGELFF. CDR3 in DNA: TGTGCCAGCAGCTTAAGGGGACTAGTTGCCGGGGAGCTGTTTTTT.

The gene calls are TRBV25-1 and TRBJ2-3; TRBD1 might be the D (5 bases). Per the germline V gene, CDR1 is MGHDK and CDR2 is SYGVNS. The CDR3 loop spans 13 amino acids. V was cut by 3 bases and J by 3 bases, with 7 bases left in between. In DNA, the CDR3 is TGTGCCAGCAGTGATCCAGGGACAGATACGCAGTATTTT. Translated, it gives CASSDPGTDTQYF. Supplemented by reference TRBV25-1 and TRBJ2-3, the full variable domain reads EADIYQTPRYLVIGTGKKITLECSQTMGHDKMYWYQQDPGMELHLIHYSYGVNSTEKGDLSSESTVSRIRTEHFPLTLESARPSHTSQYLCASSDPGTDTQYFGPGTRLTVL.

The rearrangement uses TRBV30 and TRBJ2-1; 8 bases map to TRBD2. The CDR3 extends over 14 amino acids. V lost 1 base to trimming and J lost 6 bases; unmatched junction nucleotides: 5. Per germline, CDR1 GTSNPN and CDR2 SVGIG (reference sequence). The CDR3 spells CAWSELAGGNEQFF. In DNA form, the CDR3 reads TGTGCCTGGAGTGAGCTAGCGGGTGGCAATGAGCAGTTCTTC.

This chain joins TRBV11-3 and TRBJ2-2; 7 bases line up with TRBD1. This CDR3 has 15 residues. The V gene's germline CDR1 is SGHNT and CDR2 YENEEA. Trimming at V came to 7 bases and at J to 6 bases, leaving 11 bases not matched to a gene. This CDR3 reads CASTKRTGGAGELFF. Written as DNA, the CDR3 is TGTGCCAGCACCAAACGGACAGGTGGGGCCGGGGAGCTGTTTTTT.